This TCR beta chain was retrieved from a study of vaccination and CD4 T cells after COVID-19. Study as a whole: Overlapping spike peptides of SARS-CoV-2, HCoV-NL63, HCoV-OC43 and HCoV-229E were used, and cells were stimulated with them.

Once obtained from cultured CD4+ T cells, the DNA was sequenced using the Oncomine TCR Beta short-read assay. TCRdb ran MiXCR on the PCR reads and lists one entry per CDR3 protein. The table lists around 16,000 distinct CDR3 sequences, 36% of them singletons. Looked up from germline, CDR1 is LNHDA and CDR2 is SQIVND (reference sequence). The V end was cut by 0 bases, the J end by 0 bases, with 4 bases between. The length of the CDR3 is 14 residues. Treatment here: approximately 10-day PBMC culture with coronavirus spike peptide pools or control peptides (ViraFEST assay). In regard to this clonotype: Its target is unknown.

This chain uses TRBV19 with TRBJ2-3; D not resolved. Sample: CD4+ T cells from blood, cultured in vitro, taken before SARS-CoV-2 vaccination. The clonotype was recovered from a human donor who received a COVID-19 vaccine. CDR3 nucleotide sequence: TGTGCCAGTAGTATAGACAGAAGCACAGATACGCAGTATTTT. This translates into CASSIDRSTDTQYF. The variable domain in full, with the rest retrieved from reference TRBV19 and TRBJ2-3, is DGGITQSPKYLFRKEGQNVTLSCEQNLNHDAMYWYRQDPGQGLRLIYYSQIVNDFQKGDIAEGYSVSREKKESFPLTVTSAQKNPTAFYLCASSIDRSTDTQYFGPGTRLTVL.